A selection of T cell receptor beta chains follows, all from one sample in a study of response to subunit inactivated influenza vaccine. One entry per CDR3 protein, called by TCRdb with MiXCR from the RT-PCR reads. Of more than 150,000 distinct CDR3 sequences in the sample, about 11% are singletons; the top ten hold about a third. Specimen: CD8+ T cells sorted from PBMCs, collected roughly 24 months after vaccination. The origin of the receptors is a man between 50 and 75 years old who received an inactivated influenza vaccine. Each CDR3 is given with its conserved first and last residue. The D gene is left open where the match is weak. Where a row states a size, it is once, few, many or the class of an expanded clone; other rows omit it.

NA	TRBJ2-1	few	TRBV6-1	TGTGCCAGCAGTCCTGATTCCTCCTCCTACAATGAGCAGTTCTTC	CASSPDSSSYNEQFF
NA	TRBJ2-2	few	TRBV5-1	TGCGCCAGCAGCTTGGGTCGAAACGGGGAGCTGTTTTTT	CASSLGRNGELFF
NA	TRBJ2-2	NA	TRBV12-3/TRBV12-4	TGTGCCAGCACCAACACAAACACCGGGGAGCTGTTTTTT	CASTNTNTGELFF
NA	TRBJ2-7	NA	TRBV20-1	TGCAGTGCTAGAGATGACGGGATGACCTACGAGCAGTACTTC	CSARDDGMTYEQYF
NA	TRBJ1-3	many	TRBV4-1	TGCGCCAGCAGCCAAGCTGGGATTGGAAACACCATATATTTT	CASSQAGIGNTIYF
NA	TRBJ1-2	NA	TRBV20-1	TGCAGTGCCCAGAGGGGGAGTTATGGCTACACCTTC	CSAQRGSYGYTF
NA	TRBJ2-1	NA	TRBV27	TGTGCCAGCAGTTTAGTAGCGGTTGGCGATGAGCAGTTCTTC	CASSLVAVGDEQFF
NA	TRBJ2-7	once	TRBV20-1	TGCAGTGCCCAGGGACTGGGAAGCTCCTACGAGCAGTACTTC	CSAQGLGSSYEQYF
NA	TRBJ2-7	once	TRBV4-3	TGCGCCAGCAGCCAAGATAGGGGGGGGGACTCCTACGAGCAGTACTTC	CASSQDRGGDSYEQYF
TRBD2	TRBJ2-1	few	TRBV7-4	TGTGCCAGCAGCTCTGGGAGGTGGGCGGGAGTTTGGAATGAGCAGTTCTTC	CASSSGRWAGVWNEQFF
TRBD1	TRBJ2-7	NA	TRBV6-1	TGTGCCAGCAAAGGGACAGGGGGGTACGAGCAGTACTTC	CASKGTGGYEQYF
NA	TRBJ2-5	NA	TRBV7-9	TGTGCCAGCAGCTTCCTGGAGGAGACCCAGTACTTC	CASSFLEETQYF
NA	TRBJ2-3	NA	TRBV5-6	TGTGCCAGCAGCTTGGGGGGCATAGATACGCAGTATTTT	CASSLGGIDTQYF
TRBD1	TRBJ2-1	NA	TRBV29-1	TGCAGCGGTACAGGGGGTAGGAATGAGCAGTTCTTC	CSGTGGRNEQFF
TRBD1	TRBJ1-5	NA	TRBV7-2	TGTGCCAGCAGCCGACACAGGGGACACAATCAGCCCCAGCATTTT	CASSRHRGHNQPQHF
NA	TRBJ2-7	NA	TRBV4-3	TGCGCCAGCAGCCAAGATCGGGACGGGATGACTAACGAGCAGTACTTC	CASSQDRDGMTNEQYF
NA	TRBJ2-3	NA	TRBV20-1	TGCAGTGCTGATACAGGGACGTCTAGCACAGATACGCAGTATTTT	CSADTGTSSTDTQYF
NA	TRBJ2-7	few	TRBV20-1	TGCAGTGCTAGAGAAGAGGGGTATTCATCCTACGAGCAGTACTTC	CSAREEGYSSYEQYF
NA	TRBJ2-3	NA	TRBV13	TGTGCCAGCAGTCTAATGCTGGGCCCAGGGAGAGATACGCAGTATTTT	CASSLMLGPGRDTQYF
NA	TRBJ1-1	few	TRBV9	TGTGCCAGCAGCAACGTCGGGGTCGACACTGAAGCTTTCTTT	CASSNVGVDTEAFF
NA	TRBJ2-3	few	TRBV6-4	TGTGCCAGCAGTGAAGGACTTAAAGGCACAGATACGCAGTATTTT	CASSEGLKGTDTQYF
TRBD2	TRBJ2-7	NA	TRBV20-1	TGCAGTGCTAGGCGACTAGCGGGAGCAATCCACGAGCAGTACTTC	CSARRLAGAIHEQYF
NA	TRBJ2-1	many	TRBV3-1	TGTGCCAGCAGTTACAGAAGCTCCTACAATGAGCAGTTCTTC	CASSYRSSYNEQFF
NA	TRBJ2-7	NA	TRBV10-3	TGTGCCTCACGTGTGGCGGGATCGGACGAGCAGTACTTC	CASRVAGSDEQYF
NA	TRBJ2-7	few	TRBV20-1	TGCAGTGCTAGTTCCCCCTCGGCCGGAGACGAGCAGTACTTC	CSASSPSAGDEQYF
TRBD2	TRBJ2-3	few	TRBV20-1	TGCAGTGCCATGTGGGCGGGACTATACACAGATACGCAGTATTTT	CSAMWAGLYTDTQYF
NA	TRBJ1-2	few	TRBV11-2	TGTGCCAGCAGCTCAGGGACGCTTAACTATGGCTACACCTTC	CASSSGTLNYGYTF
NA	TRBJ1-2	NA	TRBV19	TGTGCCAGTAGTACCTGGGGCGTGGGTGGCTACACCTTC	CASSTWGVGGYTF
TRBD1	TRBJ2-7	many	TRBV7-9	TGTGCCAGCAGCTTCCTACAGGGGAACGAGCAGTACTTC	CASSFLQGNEQYF
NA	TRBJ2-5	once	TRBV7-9	TGTGCCAGCAGCTCTGAAGGTTGGGCGGGGCTCCCGGAGACCCAGTACTTC	CASSSEGWAGLPETQYF
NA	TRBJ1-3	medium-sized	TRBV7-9	TGTGCCAGCAGCTTAACCAGGTCTGGAAACACCATATATTTT	CASSLTRSGNTIYF
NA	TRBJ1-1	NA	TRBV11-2	TGTGCCAGCAGCTTAGGAGGGTTTGAAGCTTTCTTT	CASSLGGFEAFF
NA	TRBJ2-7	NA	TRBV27	TGTGCCAGCAGGCCTTCCCCAGGGAACTACGAGCAGTACTTC	CASRPSPGNYEQYF
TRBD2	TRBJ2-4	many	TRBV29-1	TGCAGCGTGAGGACTAGCGGGACTTACATTCAGTACTTC	CSVRTSGTYIQYF
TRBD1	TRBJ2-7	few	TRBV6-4	TGTGCCAGCAGTGAGGGGACAGAGAGTTACGAGCAGTACTTC	CASSEGTESYEQYF
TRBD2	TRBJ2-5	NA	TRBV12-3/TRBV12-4	TGTGCCAGCAGTATGGGAGGACTAGCGGTAGAGACCCAGTACTTC	CASSMGGLAVETQYF
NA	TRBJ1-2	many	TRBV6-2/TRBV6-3	TGTGCCAGCAGTTACGGATATGGCTACACCTTC	CASSYGYGYTF
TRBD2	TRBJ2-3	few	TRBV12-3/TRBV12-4	TGTGCCAGCAGTCCGCTAGCGGCTCTCACAGATACGCAGTATTTT	CASSPLAALTDTQYF
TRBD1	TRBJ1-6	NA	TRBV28	TGTGCCAGCAGTTTATCACAGGGGGCTAGTTCACCCCTCCACTTT	CASSLSQGASSPLHF
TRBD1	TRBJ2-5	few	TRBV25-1	TGTGCCAGCAGTGCTTGGGGACAGGGGACAGAGACCCAGTACTTC	CASSAWGQGTETQYF
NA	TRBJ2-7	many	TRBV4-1	TGCGCCAGCTCATTGGGCGGTACAGACTACGAGCAGTACTTC	CASSLGGTDYEQYF
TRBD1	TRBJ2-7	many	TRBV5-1	TGCGCCAGCAGTCCAGGGGACAGCTCCTACGAGCAGTACTTC	CASSPGDSSYEQYF
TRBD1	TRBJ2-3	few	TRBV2	TGTGCCAGCAGTGGATGGGGGACAGCCGCAGATACGCAGTATTTT	CASSGWGTAADTQYF
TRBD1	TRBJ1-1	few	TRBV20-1	TGCAGTGCTAGAAATACCTACAGGGGTGGGTACACTGAAGCTTTCTTT	CSARNTYRGGYTEAFF
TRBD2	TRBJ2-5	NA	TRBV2	TGTGCCAGCAGTCTAGGGGCGGGGGGTGGCGAGACCCAGTACTTC	CASSLGAGGGETQYF
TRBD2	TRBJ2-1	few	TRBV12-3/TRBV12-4	TGTGCCAGCAGCCACGGGGGGAAATACAATGAGCAGTTCTTC	CASSHGGKYNEQFF
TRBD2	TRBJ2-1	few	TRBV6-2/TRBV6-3	TGTGCCAGCAGTTACGCCTGGTGGGGGACTAGCGGGAGGGCTATGGATGAGCAGTTCTTC	CASSYAWWGTSGRAMDEQFF
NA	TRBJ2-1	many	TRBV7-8	TGTGCCAGCAGCTTAGTTTCTGGTACCGGCAATGAGCAGTTCTTC	CASSLVSGTGNEQFF
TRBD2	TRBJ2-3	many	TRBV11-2	TGTGCCAGCAGCGTCACTAGCGGGAGGGAAGATACGCAGTATTTT	CASSVTSGREDTQYF
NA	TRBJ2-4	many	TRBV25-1	TGTGCCAGCATCGGGGAGAGAAACATTCAGTACTTC	CASIGERNIQYF
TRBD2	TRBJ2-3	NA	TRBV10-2	TGCGCCAGCAGCCACGGACTAGCGGGGGTTATCACAGATACGCAGTATTTT	CASSHGLAGVITDTQYF
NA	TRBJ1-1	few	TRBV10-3	TGTGCCATCAGTGTCGTGGCGGACCATGAAGCTTTCTTT	CAISVVADHEAFF
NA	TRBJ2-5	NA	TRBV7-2	TGTGCCAGCAGCTCCGGATGGGGCCCCCCTCTTGGCCAGTACTTC	CASSSGWGPPLGQYF
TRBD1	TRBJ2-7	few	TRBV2	TGTGCCAGCAGTGAAGCTAGGGGGACAGGGTTTTACGAGCAGTACTTC	CASSEARGTGFYEQYF
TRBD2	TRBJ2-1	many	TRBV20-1	TGCAGTGCCCAGCCTACAAGCGGGAGAAGCTACAATGAGCAGTTCTTC	CSAQPTSGRSYNEQFF